A selection of T cell receptor beta chains follows, all from one sample in a study of blood T cell repertoires in COVID-19. TCRdb keeps only in-frame clones here, not all; method: immunoSEQ multiplex PCR. The repertoire consists of some 140,000 clones, with 84% occurring once and the leading ten covering about 1.5%. Sequenced material: peripheral blood. The receptor set was obtained from a man aged 60 to 69 with acute or convalescent COVID-19. The conserved cysteine and the conserved F or W are not part of the CDR3 here. Each record gives: V gene, CDR3 protein.

v_call: TRBV2; cdr3_aa: ASTAGEVGELF
v_call: TRBV11-2; cdr3_aa: ASSAAVQGGYT
v_call: TRBV5-1; cdr3_aa: ASSPRWQEGIQY
v_call: TRBV7-9; cdr3_aa: ASSLASTGFGNQPQH
v_call: TRBV30; cdr3_aa: AWSAGQFNYGYT
v_call: TRBV7-2; cdr3_aa: ASSFWRGQGYEQY
v_call: TRBV5-1; cdr3_aa: ASSFRGRDYGYT
v_call: TRBV3-1/TRBV3-2; cdr3_aa: ASSLLAGVETQY
v_call: TRBV5-1; cdr3_aa: ASSLGLSETQY
v_call: TRBV5-5; cdr3_aa: ASSNPGALYEQY
v_call: TRBV5-6; cdr3_aa: ASSFRASGAQAYEQY
v_call: TRBV7-2; cdr3_aa: ASSLFSLQETQY
v_call: TRBV7-6; cdr3_aa: ASSPRAHPYEQY
v_call: TRBV19; cdr3_aa: ASSFRGLEKLF
v_call: TRBV5-1; cdr3_aa: ASSLGWNRQF
v_call: TRBV5-1; cdr3_aa: ASSLEWASGRVHEQY
v_call: TRBV19; cdr3_aa: ASSPRETLLYEQY
v_call: TRBV4-2; cdr3_aa: ASSQVGDTGELF
v_call: TRBV2; cdr3_aa: ASSRYYNEQF
v_call: TRBV11-3; cdr3_aa: ASSLGATDTQY
v_call: TRBV10-3; cdr3_aa: AISESGGQKVSNYGYT
v_call: TRBV24-1; cdr3_aa: ATSDLLSGTDTQY